A selection of T cell receptor beta chains follows, all from one sample in a study of blood T cell repertoires in COVID-19. Profiling relied on immunoSEQ multiplex PCR, and the TCRdb table lists in-frame clones only, not all of them. The sample records some 220,000 clones, approximately 85% being singletons. Sequencing was done on a sample of peripheral blood. These receptors came from a woman in her sixties or seventies with COVID-19, enrolled during active disease. The CDR3 runs from the conserved cysteine through the conserved F or W. D genes are given only for firm matches. Only part of the rows carry a size: once, few, many, or a class if the clone is expanded.

clone_size: .; d_call: .; j_call: TRBJ2-1; v_call: TRBV9; cdr3_aa: CASSVGGQTYNEQFF; cdr3_nt: TGTGCCAGCAGCGTAGGGGGACAAACCTACAATGAGCAGTTCTTC
clone_size: .; d_call: .; j_call: TRBJ2-5; v_call: TRBV5-1; cdr3_aa: CASSPGGPQETQYF; cdr3_nt: TGCGCCAGCAGCCCCGGGGGTCCCCAAGAGACCCAGTACTTC
clone_size: .; d_call: .; j_call: TRBJ2-5; v_call: TRBV7-3; cdr3_aa: CASSSAGRLEETQYF; cdr3_nt: TGTGCCAGCAGCTCGGCGGGACGGCTAGAAGAGACCCAGTACTTC
clone_size: many; d_call: .; j_call: TRBJ1-2; v_call: TRBV3-1/TRBV3-2; cdr3_aa: CASSQGVGGNYGYTF; cdr3_nt: TGTGCCAGCAGCCAAGGGGTCGGGGGAAACTATGGCTACACCTTC
clone_size: .; d_call: .; j_call: TRBJ1-6; v_call: TRBV9; cdr3_aa: CASSLDLSSYNSPLHF; cdr3_nt: TGTGCCAGCAGTCTAGACTTGAGCTCCTATAATTCACCCCTCCACTTT
clone_size: .; d_call: .; j_call: TRBJ1-2; v_call: TRBV20-1; cdr3_aa: CSASDSYTF; cdr3_nt: TGCAGTGCATCCGACAGCTACACCTTC
clone_size: .; d_call: .; j_call: TRBJ2-1; v_call: TRBV3-1/TRBV3-2; cdr3_aa: CASSQMLFPYNEQFF; cdr3_nt: TGTGCCAGCAGCCAAATGCTATTCCCCTACAATGAGCAGTTCTTC
clone_size: .; d_call: .; j_call: TRBJ1-6; v_call: TRBV3-1/TRBV3-2; cdr3_aa: CASSQGAGKEAPLHF; cdr3_nt: TGTGCCAGCAGCCAAGGTGCGGGGAAAGAGGCACCCCTCCACTTT
clone_size: .; d_call: .; j_call: TRBJ1-6; v_call: TRBV7-9; cdr3_aa: CASSPDGRYNSPLHF; cdr3_nt: TGTGCCAGCAGCCCGGACGGGAGGTATAATTCACCCCTCCACTTT
clone_size: .; d_call: .; j_call: TRBJ2-5; v_call: TRBV5-1; cdr3_aa: CASSFSGTLQETQYF; cdr3_nt: TGCGCCAGCAGCTTCTCCGGGACACTCCAAGAGACCCAGTACTTC
clone_size: .; d_call: .; j_call: TRBJ1-5; v_call: TRBV19; cdr3_aa: CASSNGQIYQPQHF; cdr3_nt: TGTGCCAGTAGTAACGGACAGATTTATCAGCCCCAGCATTTT
clone_size: once; d_call: .; j_call: TRBJ1-2; v_call: TRBV3-1/TRBV3-2; cdr3_aa: CASSPTPGATNYGYTF; cdr3_nt: TGTGCCAGCAGTCCAACTCCAGGGGCAACTAACTATGGCTACACCTTC
clone_size: .; d_call: TRBD2; j_call: TRBJ2-1; v_call: TRBV5-1; cdr3_aa: CASSPRTSAYNEQFF; cdr3_nt: TGCGCCAGCAGCCCCAGGACTAGTGCCTACAATGAGCAGTTCTTC
clone_size: many; d_call: TRBD2; j_call: TRBJ2-2; v_call: TRBV5-1; cdr3_aa: CASSLALAGGTGELFF; cdr3_nt: TGCGCCAGCAGCTTGGCCCTAGCGGGAGGGACCGGGGAGCTGTTTTTT
clone_size: .; d_call: .; j_call: TRBJ1-1; v_call: TRBV6-6; cdr3_aa: CASSYELGGAEAFF; cdr3_nt: TGTGCCAGCAGTTACGAGCTTGGGGGGGCTGAAGCTTTCTTT
clone_size: few; d_call: TRBD1; j_call: TRBJ1-6; v_call: TRBV23-1; cdr3_aa: CASSLRRGRLSSYNSPLHF; cdr3_nt: TGCGCCAGCAGTCTGAGAAGGGGGCGGTTGAGCTCCTATAATTCACCCCTCCACTTT
clone_size: .; d_call: .; j_call: TRBJ2-4; v_call: TRBV6-5; cdr3_aa: CASSYDRKNIQYF; cdr3_nt: TGTGCCAGCAGTTACGACAGAAAAAACATTCAGTACTTC
clone_size: .; d_call: .; j_call: TRBJ2-7; v_call: TRBV11-3; cdr3_aa: CASSLDSDSPYEQYF; cdr3_nt: TGTGCCAGCAGCTTAGATTCGGACAGCCCCTACGAGCAGTACTTC
clone_size: .; d_call: .; j_call: TRBJ1-4; v_call: TRBV2; cdr3_aa: CASTQTRSNEKLFF; cdr3_nt: TGTGCCAGCACTCAGACACGAAGCAATGAAAAACTGTTTTTT
clone_size: .; d_call: .; j_call: TRBJ1-1; v_call: TRBV5-1; cdr3_aa: CASSYTSGVGNTEAFF; cdr3_nt: TGCGCCAGCAGCTACACCTCAGGGGTGGGGAACACTGAAGCTTTCTTT
clone_size: .; d_call: TRBD2; j_call: TRBJ2-1; v_call: TRBV27; cdr3_aa: CASSSWTSTNEQFF; cdr3_nt: TGTGCCAGCAGTTCTTGGACTAGCACGAATGAGCAGTTCTTC